This T cell receptor beta chain was obtained from a study of blood T cells in healthy people across ages. Study findings and constraints: Relative to aged donors, long-lived donors carried more naive CD4+ cells and displayed higher diversity.

The CDR3 length is 17 residues. V dropped 6 bases and J dropped 1 base, with 21 bases sitting between them. Details on this clonotype: Its specificity is unknown.

Then a second PCR, running roughly 7 to 11 cycles, was carried out with a sample-barcoded 5' primer and a J-beta primer mix. TCRdb redid the calling of the 5' RACE reads with MiXCR, one entry per CDR3 protein. Of 700,000 to 900,000 distinct CDR3 sequences in the sample, under 30% were seen once. The same data also contributed to another study, on T cells of mothers and their children.

This chain joins TRBV12-3 or TRBV12-4 and TRBJ1-1; weak D call: TRBD1 (6 bases). The receptor comes from a boy younger than 18 in good health. The sample consisted of blood. CDR3 amino acids: CASRFSGGWGSNTEAFF. CDR3 coding DNA: TGTGCCAGCAGGTTTTCCGGGGGCTGGGGGTCGAACACTGAAGCTTTCTTT.